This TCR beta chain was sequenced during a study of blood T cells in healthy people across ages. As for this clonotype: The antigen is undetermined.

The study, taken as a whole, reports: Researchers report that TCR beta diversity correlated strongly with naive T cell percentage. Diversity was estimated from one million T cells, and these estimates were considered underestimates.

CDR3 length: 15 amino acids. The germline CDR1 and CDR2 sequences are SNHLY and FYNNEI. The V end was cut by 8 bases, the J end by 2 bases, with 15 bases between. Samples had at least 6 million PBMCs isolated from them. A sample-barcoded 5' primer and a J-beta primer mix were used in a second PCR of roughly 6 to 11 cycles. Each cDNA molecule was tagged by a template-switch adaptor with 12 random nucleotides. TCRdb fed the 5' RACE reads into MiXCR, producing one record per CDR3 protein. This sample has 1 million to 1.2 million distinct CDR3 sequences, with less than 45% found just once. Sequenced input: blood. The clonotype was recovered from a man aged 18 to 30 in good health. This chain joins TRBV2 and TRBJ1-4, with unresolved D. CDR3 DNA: TGTGCCAGCTTGGTCGGACGATATACTAATGAAAAACTGTTTTTT. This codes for CASLVGRYTNEKLFF.